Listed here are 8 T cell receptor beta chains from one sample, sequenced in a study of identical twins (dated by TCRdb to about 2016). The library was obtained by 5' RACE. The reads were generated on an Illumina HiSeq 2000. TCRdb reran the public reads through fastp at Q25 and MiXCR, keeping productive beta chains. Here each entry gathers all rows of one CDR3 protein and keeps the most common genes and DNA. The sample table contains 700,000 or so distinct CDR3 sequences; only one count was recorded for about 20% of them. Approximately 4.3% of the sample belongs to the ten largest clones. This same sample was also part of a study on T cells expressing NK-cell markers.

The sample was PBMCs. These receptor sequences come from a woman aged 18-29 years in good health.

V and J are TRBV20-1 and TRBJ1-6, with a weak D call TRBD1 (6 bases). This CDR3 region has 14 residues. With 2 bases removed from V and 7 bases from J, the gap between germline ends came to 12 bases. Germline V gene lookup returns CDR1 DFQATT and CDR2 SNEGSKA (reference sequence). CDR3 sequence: CSARPGQLNSPLHF. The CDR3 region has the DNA TGCAGTGCTAGACCCGGACAGCTCAATTCACCCCTCCACTTT.

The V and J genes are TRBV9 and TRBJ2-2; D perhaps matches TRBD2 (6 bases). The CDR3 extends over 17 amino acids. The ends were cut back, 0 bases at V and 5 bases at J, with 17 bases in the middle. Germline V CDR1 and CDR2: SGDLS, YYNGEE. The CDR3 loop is CASSVASGLSGTGELFF. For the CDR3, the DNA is TGTGCCAGCAGCGTAGCTTCAGGACTATCGGGGACCGGGGAGCTGTTTTTT.

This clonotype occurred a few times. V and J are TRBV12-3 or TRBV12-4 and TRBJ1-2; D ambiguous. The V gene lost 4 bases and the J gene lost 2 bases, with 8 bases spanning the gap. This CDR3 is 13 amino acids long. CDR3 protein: CASSSVTNYGYTF. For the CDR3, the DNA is TGTGCCAGCAGTTCGGTCACCAACTATGGCTACACCTTC.

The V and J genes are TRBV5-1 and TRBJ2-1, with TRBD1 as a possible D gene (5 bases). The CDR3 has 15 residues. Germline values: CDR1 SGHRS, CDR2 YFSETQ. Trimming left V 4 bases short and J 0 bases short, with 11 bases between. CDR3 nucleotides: TGCGCCAGCAGCCCCGGACACGGCTCCTACAATGAGCAGTTCTTC. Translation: CASSPGHGSYNEQFF.

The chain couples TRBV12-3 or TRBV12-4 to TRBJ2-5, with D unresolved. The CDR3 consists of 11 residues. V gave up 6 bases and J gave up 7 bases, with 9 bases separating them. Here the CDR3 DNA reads TGTGCCAGCAGCTTGATAGGGACCCAGTACTTC. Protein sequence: CASSLIGTQYF.

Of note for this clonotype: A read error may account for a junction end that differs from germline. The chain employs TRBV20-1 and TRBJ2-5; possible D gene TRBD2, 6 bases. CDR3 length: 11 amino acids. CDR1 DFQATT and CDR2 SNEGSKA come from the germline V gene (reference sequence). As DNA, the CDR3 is TGCAGTGCTCCCCTGGAGGGACGAAGTCACTTC. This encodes CSAPLEGRSHF.

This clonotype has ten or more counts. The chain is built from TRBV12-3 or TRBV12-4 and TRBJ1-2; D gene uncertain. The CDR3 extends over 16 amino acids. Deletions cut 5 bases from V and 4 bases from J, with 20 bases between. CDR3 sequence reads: CASSRKYLRVRYGYTF. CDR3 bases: TGTGCCAGCAGTCGAAAGTACCTCCGGGTGCGCTATGGCTACACCTTC.

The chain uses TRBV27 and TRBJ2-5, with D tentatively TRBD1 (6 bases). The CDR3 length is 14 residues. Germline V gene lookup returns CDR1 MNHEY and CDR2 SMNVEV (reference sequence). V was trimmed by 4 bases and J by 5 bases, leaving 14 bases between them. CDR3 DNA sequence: TGTGCCAGCAGTTCAACAGGGCTAGGGGAGACCCAGTACTTC. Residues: CASSSTGLGETQYF.